This entry concerns a single T cell receptor beta chain. Its antigen is as yet unknown. This entry comes from a study of cytomegalovirus exposure and HLA in healthy donors. Study-level points and caveats: Versus the roughly 700-donor mean, an Asian-associated ancestry cluster reportedly showed fewer N-insertions in a later analysis. It was reportedly the case that the classifier diagnosed cytomegalovirus status with high specificity and sensitivity.

The germline CDR1 and CDR2 sequences are SGDLS and YYNGEE. With 0 bases removed from V and 4 bases from J, the gap between germline ends came to 16 bases. The CDR3 totals 16 residues. Both 60 Vbeta primers and 13 Jbeta primers went into the PCR. TCRdb keeps only in-frame clones here, not all; method: immunoSEQ multiplex PCR. The sample contains 170,000 or so clones, roughly four fifths of which appear only once. Sample: PBMCs. The chain uses TRBV9 and TRBJ1-2; D not resolved. The receptor was derived from a girl between 10 and 17 years old in good health and CMV-seropositive. CDR3 DNA: TGTGCCAGCAGCGTAGGTTCAAAACCAGGCCCCTATGGCTACACCTTC. Translation: CASSVGSKPGPYGYTF.